A selection of T cell receptor beta chains follows, all from one sample in a study of T cells of healthy individuals. From the 5' RACE reads, TCRdb called clonotypes with MiXCR, one entry per CDR3 protein. The data contain about 96,000 distinct CDR3 sequences, 15% to 20% of them singletons. The source is a human donor in good health. The CDR3 runs from the conserved cysteine through the conserved F or W. Each record gives: CDR3 DNA, CDR3 protein, V gene, J gene, D gene, clone size. The D gene is left open where the match is weak. Size is stated for part of the rows, as once, few or many counts, or as a class when the clone is expanded.

CDR3nt: TGTGCCAGCAGCGTTAAGGGGGCGTTAGCCAAAAACATTCAGTACTTC
CDR3aa: CASSVKGALAKNIQYF
v_gene: TRBV7-9
j_gene: TRBJ2-4
d_gene: TRBD1
abundance: many

CDR3nt: TGTGCCAGCAGTTTCTCCGGCGGTGGAAACACCATATATTTT
CDR3aa: CASSFSGGGNTIYF
v_gene: TRBV12-3/TRBV12-4
j_gene: TRBJ1-3
d_gene: NA
abundance: NA

CDR3nt: TGTGCCAGCAGCCACCCGGGGGGTAGCGACGAGCAGTACTTC
CDR3aa: CASSHPGGSDEQYF
v_gene: TRBV28
j_gene: TRBJ2-7
d_gene: TRBD2
abundance: few

CDR3nt: TGCGCCAGCAGCCAAAGATACGCCGGCAGGCAACATTCACCCCTCCACTTT
CDR3aa: CASSQRYAGRQHSPLHF
v_gene: TRBV4-3
j_gene: TRBJ1-6
d_gene: NA
abundance: NA

CDR3nt: TGTGCCACCCCCTCGCCCACTAATGAAAAACTGTTTTTT
CDR3aa: CATPSPTNEKLFF
v_gene: TRBV15
j_gene: TRBJ1-4
d_gene: NA
abundance: NA

CDR3nt: TGTGCCAGCAGTTCAGCTTGGGGGCAGCCCCAGCATTTT
CDR3aa: CASSSAWGQPQHF
v_gene: TRBV27
j_gene: TRBJ1-5
d_gene: NA
abundance: many

CDR3nt: TGTGCCAGCAGCCCCTTCACAGGGGGCTACGAGCAGTACTTC
CDR3aa: CASSPFTGGYEQYF
v_gene: TRBV7-2
j_gene: TRBJ2-7
d_gene: TRBD1
abundance: NA

CDR3nt: TGCAGTGCGGAACCTGGGGGGCGCGGCTATGGCTACACCTTC
CDR3aa: CSAEPGGRGYGYTF
v_gene: TRBV20-1
j_gene: TRBJ1-2
d_gene: NA
abundance: many

CDR3nt: TGTGCCAGCAGCTTGAATGCCGACGCGATTGGAACTGAAAAACTGTTTTTT
CDR3aa: CASSLNADAIGTEKLFF
v_gene: TRBV5-5
j_gene: TRBJ1-4
d_gene: NA
abundance: many

CDR3nt: TGTGCCACCAGTGACACTCGACAGGGAAGATATGGCTACACCTTC
CDR3aa: CATSDTRQGRYGYTF
v_gene: TRBV24-1
j_gene: TRBJ1-2
d_gene: TRBD1
abundance: many

CDR3nt: TGTGCCAGCAGTTATTCTTCAGAGGGAGCTTTCTTT
CDR3aa: CASSYSSEGAFF
v_gene: TRBV6-6
j_gene: TRBJ1-1
d_gene: NA
abundance: NA

CDR3nt: TGTGCCAGCAGCTTAAACGGGGGGAACTCACCCCTCCACTTT
CDR3aa: CASSLNGGNSPLHF
v_gene: TRBV11-2
j_gene: TRBJ1-6
d_gene: NA
abundance: NA

CDR3nt: TGTGCCAGCAGGGTTAGCGGGGGCTACGAGCAGTACTTC
CDR3aa: CASRVSGGYEQYF
v_gene: TRBV28
j_gene: TRBJ2-7
d_gene: TRBD2
abundance: many

CDR3nt: TGTGCCAGCACCCCCCTGGGGCACAATGAGCAGTTCTTC
CDR3aa: CASTPLGHNEQFF
v_gene: TRBV12-3/TRBV12-4
j_gene: TRBJ2-1
d_gene: NA
abundance: many

CDR3nt: TGCGCCAGCAGCTGGCCCTTGATAGGGAGCACAGATACGCAGTATTTT
CDR3aa: CASSWPLIGSTDTQYF
v_gene: TRBV5-1
j_gene: TRBJ2-3
d_gene: NA
abundance: few

CDR3nt: TGCGCCAGCGGGTGGTATGAGGGGTTGCCCACCTACGAGCAGTACTTC
CDR3aa: CASGWYEGLPTYEQYF
v_gene: TRBV4-1
j_gene: TRBJ2-7
d_gene: NA
abundance: NA

CDR3nt: TGCGCCAGCAGCTTTCCCCAGAAAGATACGCAGTATTTT
CDR3aa: CASSFPQKDTQYF
v_gene: TRBV5-1
j_gene: TRBJ2-3
d_gene: NA
abundance: NA

CDR3nt: TGTGCCAGCAGCTTATCCCCAGATACGCAGTATTTT
CDR3aa: CASSLSPDTQYF
v_gene: TRBV7-2
j_gene: TRBJ2-3
d_gene: NA
abundance: NA

CDR3nt: TGTGCCAGCAGAGTTGGGGCTTTGGAGACCCAGTACTTC
CDR3aa: CASRVGALETQYF
v_gene: TRBV2
j_gene: TRBJ2-5
d_gene: NA
abundance: few

CDR3nt: TGCAGTGCTAGCGGTCCCACGGGGGGGAGCAATCAGCCCCAGCATTTT
CDR3aa: CSASGPTGGSNQPQHF
v_gene: TRBV20-1
j_gene: TRBJ1-5
d_gene: NA
abundance: NA

CDR3nt: TGTGCCAGCTCACCGGGGCCCACGACCCAAGAGACCCAGTACTTC
CDR3aa: CASSPGPTTQETQYF
v_gene: TRBV18
j_gene: TRBJ2-5
d_gene: NA
abundance: NA

CDR3nt: TGCAGTGCTAGAGTGACTAGCGGGGGGGCCCGGGAGACCCAGTACTTC
CDR3aa: CSARVTSGGARETQYF
v_gene: TRBV20-1
j_gene: TRBJ2-5
d_gene: TRBD2
abundance: NA

CDR3nt: TGTGCCAGCAGCTTCTCGGCAGGGGGTCAGCCCCAGCATTTT
CDR3aa: CASSFSAGGQPQHF
v_gene: TRBV5-5
j_gene: TRBJ1-5
d_gene: TRBD1
abundance: many

CDR3nt: TGTGCCAGCAGCTTAGGGGATCTGGCCCAGTACTTC
CDR3aa: CASSLGDLAQYF
v_gene: TRBV7-9
j_gene: TRBJ2-5
d_gene: NA
abundance: once

CDR3nt: TGTGCCAGCAGCCTTAAGGGGACAGGACCGGGACTAGCGGACGACTCGAACACCGGGGAGCTGTTTTTT
CDR3aa: CASSLKGTGPGLADDSNTGELFF
v_gene: TRBV7-3
j_gene: TRBJ2-2
d_gene: TRBD2
abundance: many

CDR3nt: TGCGCCAGCAGCCAAGCTAGCGGGGGCGCAGAGACCCAGTACTTC
CDR3aa: CASSQASGGAETQYF
v_gene: TRBV4-3
j_gene: TRBJ2-5
d_gene: TRBD2
abundance: few

CDR3nt: TGTGCCAGCAGTTTACCAGGAGTATACGCCGGGGAGCTGTTTTTT
CDR3aa: CASSLPGVYAGELFF
v_gene: TRBV28
j_gene: TRBJ2-2
d_gene: NA
abundance: NA

CDR3nt: TGCAGTGCTAAACACGGGCCGGAGAATTCACCCCTCCACTTT
CDR3aa: CSAKHGPENSPLHF
v_gene: TRBV20-1
j_gene: TRBJ1-6
d_gene: NA
abundance: many

CDR3nt: TGCGCCAGCAGTGGGGACAGTTCCACAGATTCGCAGTATTTT
CDR3aa: CASSGDSSTDSQYF
v_gene: TRBV10-2
j_gene: TRBJ2-3
d_gene: TRBD1
abundance: NA

CDR3nt: TGTGCCAGCAGCTTAGGAGGGGGGAACACCGGGGAGCTGTTTTTT
CDR3aa: CASSLGGGNTGELFF
v_gene: TRBV7-7
j_gene: TRBJ2-2
d_gene: NA
abundance: many